A single sample is the source of the 29 T cell receptor beta chains below, sequenced in a study of cytomegalovirus exposure and HLA in healthy donors. The PCR made use of 60 Vbeta and 13 Jbeta primers. Clones were sequenced by immunoSEQ multiplex PCR, and TCRdb holds only the in-frame ones, with some missing. Of some 120,000 clones listed, 65% to 75% are singletons. Sequencing input: PBMCs. These receptors were collected from a man under 40 in good health and CMV-seropositive.

This chain uses TRBV15 with TRBJ2-1, with D possibly being TRBD1 (5 bases). This CDR3 spans 13 amino acids. V was clipped by 8 bases and J by 10 bases, with 18 bases between them. CDR1 is LNHNV, CDR2 YYDKDF, per germline (reference sequence). The CDR3 spells CATEGALQDEQFF. The CDR3 DNA follows: TGTGCCACCGAAGGGGCCCTACAGGACGAGCAGTTCTTC.

This clone is a singleton in its sample. The chain carries TRBV25-1 and TRBJ2-2; 7 bases line up with TRBD1. The CDR3 runs to 15 residues. Trimming took 6 bases from V and 4 from J; bases not matched to a gene: 8. The germline gives CDR1 MGHDK, CDR2 SYGVNS. The CDR3: CASSYDRVVTGELFF. DNA for the CDR3: TGTGCCAGCAGCTACGACAGGGTGGTCACCGGGGAGCTGTTTTTT.

The chain uses TRBV6-5 and TRBJ2-1, with no clear D. Germline V CDR1 and CDR2: MNHEY, SVGAGI. V was trimmed by 6 bases and J by 11 bases, leaving 14 bases between them. The CDR3 runs to 12 residues. The DNA for the CDR3 is TGTGCCAGCAGCCCGCCGAGCCGCAAGCAGTTCTTC. Its translation is CASSPPSRKQFF.

This chain joins TRBV9 and TRBJ2-2; TRBD1 matches at 7 bases. Losses at the gene ends were 4 bases for V and 1 base for J; bases not matched to a gene: 4. Germline CDR1 SGDLS, CDR2 YYNGEE. The CDR3 runs to 15 residues. The CDR3 here is CASSRQGWNTGELFF. The CDR3 DNA reads TGTGCCAGCAGCCGACAGGGTTGGAACACCGGGGAGCTGTTTTTT.

The chain carries TRBV13 and TRBJ2-5; the D gene is possibly TRBD2 (7 bases). The CDR3 has 16 amino acids. V was shortened by 5 bases and J by 5 bases, with 21 bases between the two germline ends. Germline V gene sequence: CDR1 PRHDT, CDR2 FYEKMQ (reference sequence). The CDR3 reads CASSPSFGGGWETQYF. The DNA for the CDR3 is TGTGCCAGCAGCCCCAGCTTTGGGGGGGGCTGGGAGACCCAGTACTTC.

This clone occurred a few times. This rearrangement joins TRBV9 to TRBJ1-3; D unresolved. CDR1 is SGDLS, CDR2 YYNGEE, per germline. The V end was cut by 0 bases, the J end by 0 bases, with 10 bases between. This CDR3 is built from 16 residues. The CDR3 sequence: CASSVDGRSSGNTIYF. CDR3 DNA sequence: TGTGCCAGCAGCGTAGACGGTCGGAGCTCTGGAAACACCATATATTTT.

This chain uses TRBV5-1 with TRBJ2-7, with 7 positions matching TRBD1. This CDR3 contains 16 residues. With V trimmed by 1 base and J by 3 bases, 10 bases remained unmatched. The V gene's germline CDR1 is SGHRS and CDR2 YFSETQ. The CDR3 DNA reads as TGCGCCAGCAGCTTGTCCCCCGGGACAGTACTCTACGAGCAGTACTTC. It codes for CASSLSPGTVLYEQYF.

This clone was recorded once. The V and J genes are TRBV2 and TRBJ2-7; no definite D call. Germline CDR1 is SNHLY and CDR2 is FYNNEI. The CDR3 length is 14 residues. Between the trimmed V and J ends, which lost 5 bases and 7 bases, there was a span of 18 bases. CDR3 coding DNA: TGTGCCAGCAGTTGGGTGGCAGCCCCTAGGGAGCAGTACTTC. It is translated as CASSWVAAPREQYF. The full variable domain, rest sourced from reference TRBV2 and TRBJ2-7, is EPEVTQTPSHQVTQMGQEVILRCVPISNHLYFYWYRQILGQKVEFLVSFYNNEISEKSEIFDDQFSVERPDGSNFTLKIRSTKLEDSAMYFCASSWVAAPREQYFGPGTRLTVT.

The chain has TRBV7-3 and TRBJ2-1; the D gene is possibly TRBD1 (5 bases). The CDR3 totals 16 residues. The V and J ends lost 5 bases and 4 bases respectively, with 18 bases between them. The V gene's germline CDR1 is SGHTA and CDR2 FQGTGA. CDR3 sequence reads: CASSQRQLRFYNEQFF. CDR3 sequence (DNA): TGTGCCAGCAGCCAACGACAGCTGAGGTTTTACAATGAGCAGTTCTTC.

This clone was seen a handful of times. The chain couples TRBV7-9 to TRBJ1-1; 8 positions match TRBD1. V dropped 3 bases and J dropped 5; count of bases not matched to a gene: 8. The germline V gene encodes CDR1 SEHNR and CDR2 FQNEAQ (reference sequence). This CDR3 comprises 15 residues. The chain's CDR3 is CASSLTGASGTEAFF. CDR3 DNA sequence: TGTGCCAGCAGCTTGACAGGGGCCTCGGGTACTGAAGCTTTCTTT.

In its sample, this clone was seen many times. This chain links TRBV29-1 with TRBJ2-5; a weak D match, TRBD2 (5 bases). V shed 1 base and J shed 6 bases, with 9 bases lying between them. Germline loops: CDR1 SQVTM, CDR2 ANQGSEA. The CDR3 runs to 12 residues. CDR3 nucleotides: TGCAGCGTTGAAGTCGGAGGACAGACCCAGTACTTC. It translates to CSVEVGGQTQYF.

V gene TRBV6-6 combines with J gene TRBJ1-1; the D gene is possibly TRBD1 (5 bases). V was clipped by 6 bases and J by 1 base, with 15 bases between them. Germline V CDR1 and CDR2: MNHNY, SVGAGI (reference sequence). This CDR3 has 15 residues. The CDR3 reads CASRDSGGKNTEAFF. The DNA for the CDR3 is TGTGCCAGCAGAGATTCCGGGGGGAAGAACACTGAAGCTTTCTTT.

This sequence joins TRBV2 and TRBJ2-7; 10 positions match TRBD2. V shed 6 bases, J shed 3 bases, and the junction held 5 bases outside the gene matches. Germline V gene lookup returns CDR1 SNHLY and CDR2 FYNNEI. This CDR3 is built from 14 residues. CDR3 loop: CASSIQRGGYEQYF. DNA for the CDR3: TGTGCCAGCAGCATTCAGCGGGGGGGCTACGAGCAGTACTTC.

V and J are TRBV11-2 and TRBJ2-7; 9 nucleotides match TRBD2. This CDR3 has 15 amino acids. Germline trimming cut 5 bases from V and 1 base from J; bases unmatched to any gene: 6. The germline V gene encodes CDR1 SGHAT and CDR2 FQNNGV. The DNA of the CDR3 is TGTGCCAGCAGCCACCCCCTAGCGGGGTCCTACGAGCAGTACTTC. Its protein is CASSHPLAGSYEQYF. The variable domain in full, with the rest retrieved from reference TRBV11-2 and TRBJ2-7, is EAGVAQSPRYKIIEKRQSVAFWCNPISGHATLYWYQQILGQGPKLLIQFQNNGVVDDSQLPKDRFSAERLKGVDSTLKIQPAKLEDSAVYLCASSHPLAGSYEQYFGPGTRLTVT.

The chain recombines TRBV6-6 with TRBJ1-5; TRBD1 matches 7 bases. This CDR3 is 15 amino acids long. J lost 7 bases, V lost 6 bases, and 12 bases had no gene match. Per the germline V gene, CDR1 is MNHNY and CDR2 is SVGAGI (reference sequence). CDR3 coding DNA: TGTGCCAGCAGCCTTACAGGGGATTTAGGGCAGCCCCAGCATTTT. Protein sequence: CASSLTGDLGQPQHF.

This clone was picked up one time. The CDR3 region has the DNA TGTGCCAGCTCACCCTCGGAAGCTAGGTCAGATACGCAGTATTTT. This gives the protein CASSPSEARSDTQYF. The chain couples TRBV18 to TRBJ2-3; D unresolved. The CDR3 is 15 amino acids. V was trimmed by 3 bases and J by 4 bases, leaving 14 bases between them. CDR1 is KGHSH and CDR2 is LQKENI in the germline V gene.

This clone has only one observation. The J gene is TRBJ1-1, the V gene TRBV11-2, with 9 positions matching TRBD1. Germline V gene sequence: CDR1 SGHAT, CDR2 FQNNGV. This CDR3 is built from 15 residues. J gave up 3 bases and V 5 bases, and 7 bases lay outside the gene matches. CDR3 sequence reads: CASSAGQGGHTEAFF. In DNA form, the CDR3 reads TGTGCCAGCAGCGCGGGACAGGGCGGTCACACTGAAGCTTTCTTT.

With respect to this clone: Within the sample, other DNA sequences also encode this same CDR3. The V call is TRBV4-1, the J call TRBJ1-3; 9 bases are a match to TRBD1. The V and J ends lost 1 base and 8 bases, in that order; junction bases with no gene match: 18. The CDR3 contains 19 residues. Looked up from germline, CDR1 is MGHRA and CDR2 is YSYEKL. The CDR3 loop is CASSQVGSSGQGSADTIYF. CDR3 coding DNA: TGCGCCAGCAGCCAAGTGGGGTCGAGCGGACAGGGGAGCGCTGACACCATATATTTT.

This chain uses TRBV4-1 with TRBJ2-5; D possibly corresponds to TRBD2 (5 bases). Germline V gene lookup returns CDR1 MGHRA and CDR2 YSYEKL. This CDR3 comprises 15 residues. V was shortened by 3 bases and J by 5 bases, with 16 bases between the two germline ends. The CDR3 protein is CASSQEQRTRETQYF. The CDR3 nucleotides are TGCGCCAGCAGCCAGGAGCAACGGACTCGGGAGACCCAGTACTTC.

This CDR3 reads CASSLKTGGPYNEQFF. CDR3 sequence (DNA): TGTGCCAGCAGCCTTAAAACAGGGGGCCCTTACAATGAGCAGTTCTTC. This chain joins TRBV5-4 and TRBJ2-1; 9 nucleotides line up with TRBD1. Germline trimming cut 4 bases from V and 4 bases from J; bases unmatched to any gene: 9. The CDR3 has 16 residues. CDR1 and CDR2 from the germline V gene are SGHNT and YYREEE (reference sequence).

The chain employs TRBV4-2 and TRBJ1-6, with 7 bases identical to TRBD1. From germline, CDR1 is LGHNA and CDR2 YNFKEQ. This CDR3 spans 16 amino acids. With 0 bases clipped from V and 10 bases from J, the junction kept 9 bases outside the gene matches. CDR3 sequence reads: CASSQDGDRVGSPLHF. In DNA, the CDR3 is TGTGCCAGCAGCCAAGATGGCGACAGGGTAGGCTCACCCCTCCACTTT.

The chain combines TRBV4-1 with TRBJ2-5; D ambiguous. The J call may be incorrect, as the DNA end agrees better with TRBJ2-7. From germline, CDR1 is MGHRA and CDR2 YSYEKL. This CDR3 contains 14 residues. CDR3 coding DNA: TGCGCCAGCAGCGGAAAGACTGTGCCCTACGAGCAGTACTTC. Amino acid sequence: CASSGKTVPYEQYF.

This chain uses TRBV11-2 with TRBJ2-3, with 9 nucleotides matching TRBD1. Germline V gene lookup returns CDR1 SGHAT and CDR2 FQNNGV. Germline trimming cut 5 bases from V and 4 bases from J; bases unmatched to any gene: 13. The CDR3 has 17 residues. CDR3 amino acids: CASSAHRGQVRADTQYF. For the CDR3, the DNA is TGTGCCAGCAGCGCCCACAGGGGGCAAGTTCGGGCAGATACGCAGTATTTT.

The chain uses TRBV28 and TRBJ2-7, with a possible D match to TRBD2 (5 bases). The V gene's germline CDR1 is MDHEN and CDR2 SYDVKM. The V gene lost 6 bases and the J gene lost 4 bases, with 22 bases spanning the gap. This CDR3 has 16 amino acids. As DNA, the CDR3 is TGTGCCAGCAGGCCCGGGATCCGGAGACGACTATACGAGCAGTACTTC. It specifies CASRPGIRRRLYEQYF.

V is TRBV4-1 and J is TRBJ2-7; 13 bases align to TRBD2. CDR1 is MGHRA, CDR2 YSYEKL, per germline. Germline trimming cut 1 base from V and 6 bases from J; bases unmatched to any gene: 9. The CDR3 sequence is 17 residues long. CDR3 protein: CASSQGILGLAGIEQYF. The CDR3 DNA follows: TGCGCCAGCAGCCAAGGAATTTTGGGACTAGCGGGGATCGAGCAGTACTTC.

The chain couples TRBV19 to TRBJ1-2; D call uncertain. Trimming left V 9 bases short and J 6 bases short, with 17 bases between. The CDR3 consists of 13 residues. Germline lookup yields CDR1 LNHDA and CDR2 SQIVND (reference sequence). CDR3 loop: CASKKPGSDGYTF. The CDR3 DNA reads as TGTGCCAGCAAAAAGCCGGGATCTGATGGCTACACCTTC.

This clone came up a few times. The chain uses TRBV6-1 and TRBJ1-3; TRBD1 might be the D (5 bases). CDR1 is MNHNS and CDR2 is SASEGT in the germline V gene. CDR3 size: 14 residues. V was trimmed by 5 bases and J by 4 bases, leaving 12 bases between them. CDR3 sequence reads: CASSPSGSGNTIYF. The CDR3 DNA is TGTGCCAGCAGTCCGTCAGGGTCCGGAAACACCATATATTTT.

The V call is TRBV7-2, the J call TRBJ1-2; D uncertain. This CDR3 has 15 residues. V gave up 1 base and J gave up 2 bases, with 11 bases separating them. Germline CDR1 reads SGHTA; CDR2 reads FQGNSA. In DNA, the CDR3 is TGTGCCAGCAGCTTAGTGACGCGGGCGAACTATGGCTACACCTTC. Protein sequence: CASSLVTRANYGYTF.

V usage is TRBV12-5 and J usage is TRBJ2-1; D is possibly TRBD1 (6 bases). Trimming took 1 base from V and 5 from J, leaving 15 bases between them. Germline V lookup: CDR1 LGHNT, CDR2 FRNRAP. CDR3 size: 16 residues. The chain's CDR3 is CASGLAFDRTDNEQFF. The CDR3, as DNA: TGTGCTAGTGGTTTGGCATTTGACCGGACAGACAATGAGCAGTTCTTC.